The rows below give T cell receptor beta chains drawn from one sample of a study of blood T cell repertoires in COVID-19. This table comes from immunoSEQ multiplex PCR, and its TCRdb copy is limited to in-frame clones, with some not included. The sample shows more than 200,000 clones, less than 90% of them seen only once. Sequencing used peripheral blood. All receptors come from a man in his 70s with acute or convalescent COVID-19. CDR3s include the opening cysteine and the closing phenylalanine or tryptophan. The D gene is left open where the match is weak. Not every row has a clone size; where given, it reads once, few, many or a size class.

TRBV9	.	TRBD2	TRBJ2-5	CASSVARLAGQETQYF	TGTGCCAGCAGCGTAGCTAGGCTAGCGGGGCAAGAGACCCAGTACTTC
TRBV5-1	.	TRBD1	TRBJ2-6	CASSTGDRTPSGANVLTF	TGCGCCAGCAGCACGGGGGACAGGACACCCTCTGGGGCCAACGTCCTGACTTTC
TRBV18	few	TRBD1	TRBJ2-1	CASSQGQGRGNEQFF	TGTGCCAGCTCACAGGGACAGGGTAGAGGTAATGAGCAGTTCTTC
TRBV7-9	.	.	TRBJ2-1	CASSLGAAVGNEQFF	TGTGCCAGCAGCTTAGGAGCAGCGGTCGGGAATGAGCAGTTCTTC
TRBV6-6	.	.	TRBJ2-2	CASSSSGVTGELFF	TGTGCCAGCAGTTCCTCAGGGGTCACCGGGGAGCTGTTTTTT
TRBV27	.	TRBD1	TRBJ2-5	CASSLSTGARAAETQYF	TGTGCCAGCAGTTTATCAACAGGGGCTAGGGCAGCAGAGACCCAGTACTTC
TRBV7-2	.	.	TRBJ1-1	CASTSGGGTEAFF	.
TRBV9	once	TRBD1	TRBJ1-2	CASSGGQGEGGYTF	TGTGCCAGCAGCGGGGGACAGGGGGAAGGTGGCTACACCTTC
TRBV5-1	.	TRBD2	TRBJ2-5	CASSSGEKASGLIETQYF	TGCGCCAGCAGCTCCGGAGAGAAAGCTAGCGGGCTTATAGAGACCCAGTACTTC
TRBV6-1	.	TRBD1	TRBJ1-4	CASIEQGLGEKLFF	TGTGCCAGCATTGAACAGGGGCTAGGAGAAAAACTGTTTTTT
TRBV5-8	.	TRBD1	TRBJ2-4	CASSSRTGKGGNIQYF	TGTGCCAGCAGCTCCCGGACAGGGAAAGGGGGTAACATTCAGTACTTC
TRBV6-5	.	TRBD2	TRBJ2-1	CASSYSMSSGRFEQFF	TGTGCCAGCAGTTACTCGATGAGTAGCGGGAGATTCGAGCAGTTCTTC
TRBV15	.	.	TRBJ1-4	CATSPQTGTNEKLFF	TGTGCCACCAGCCCCCAGACAGGAACTAATGAAAAACTGTTTTTT